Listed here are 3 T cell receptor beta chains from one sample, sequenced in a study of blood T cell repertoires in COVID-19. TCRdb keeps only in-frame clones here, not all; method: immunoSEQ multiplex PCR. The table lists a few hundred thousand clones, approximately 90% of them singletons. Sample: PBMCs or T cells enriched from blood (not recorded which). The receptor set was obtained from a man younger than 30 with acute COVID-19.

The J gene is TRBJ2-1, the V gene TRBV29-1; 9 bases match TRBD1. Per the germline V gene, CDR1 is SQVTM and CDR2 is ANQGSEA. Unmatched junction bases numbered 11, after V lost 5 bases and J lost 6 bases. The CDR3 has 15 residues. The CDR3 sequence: CSVINRGQGRNEQFF. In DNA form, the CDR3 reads TGCAGCGTTATCAACAGGGGGCAAGGACGCAATGAGCAGTTCTTC.

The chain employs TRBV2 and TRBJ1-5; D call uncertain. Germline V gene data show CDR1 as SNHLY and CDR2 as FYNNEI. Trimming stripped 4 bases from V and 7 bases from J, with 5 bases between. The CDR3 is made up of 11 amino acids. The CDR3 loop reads CASSAGQPQHF. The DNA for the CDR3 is TGTGCCAGCAGTGCGGGGCAGCCCCAGCATTTT.

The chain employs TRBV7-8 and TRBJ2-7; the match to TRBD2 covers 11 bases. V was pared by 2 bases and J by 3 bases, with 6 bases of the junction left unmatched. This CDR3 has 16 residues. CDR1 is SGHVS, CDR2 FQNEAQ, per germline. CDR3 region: CASSLSGLAAVYEQYF. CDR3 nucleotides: TGTGCCAGCAGCTTATCGGGACTAGCGGCAGTCTACGAGCAGTACTTC.